This T cell receptor beta chain was observed in a study of OX40 agonist ivuxolimab in advanced cancers. General observations from the study: Still undetermined is the antigen specificity of the expanded peripheral T cells. Among the lowest peripheral clonal expansion occurred in 0.1-3.0 mg/kg partial responders. CD4+ and CD8+ blood T cells expanded clonally by week 6 at 0.1 to 3.0 mg/kg.

People who had autoimmune disease history or systemic immunosuppression were excluded. Generated by immunoSEQ multiplex PCR, the TCRdb table keeps only in-frame clones and is missing some. The table lists approximately 60,000 clones, approximately 84% of them singletons, with approximately 2% in the top ten. On this clone itself: Antigen unknown.

Germline CDR1 is LNHNV and CDR2 is YYDKDF (reference sequence). The length of the CDR3 is 16 residues. V was cut by 4 bases and J by 0 bases, with 15 bases left in between. The starting material was CD4+ or CD8+ T cells sorted from blood, obtained in a trial of the OX40 agonist ivuxolimab. The V call is TRBV15, the J call TRBJ2-5; D may be TRBD2 (7 bases). This receptor was identified in an adult with an advanced solid tumor such as melanoma, head and neck, liver or kidney cancer. Written as DNA, the CDR3 is TGTGCCACCAGCACGCCGGGGAGGGGGGACCAAGAGACCCAGTACTTC. Translation gives CATSTPGRGDQETQYF.